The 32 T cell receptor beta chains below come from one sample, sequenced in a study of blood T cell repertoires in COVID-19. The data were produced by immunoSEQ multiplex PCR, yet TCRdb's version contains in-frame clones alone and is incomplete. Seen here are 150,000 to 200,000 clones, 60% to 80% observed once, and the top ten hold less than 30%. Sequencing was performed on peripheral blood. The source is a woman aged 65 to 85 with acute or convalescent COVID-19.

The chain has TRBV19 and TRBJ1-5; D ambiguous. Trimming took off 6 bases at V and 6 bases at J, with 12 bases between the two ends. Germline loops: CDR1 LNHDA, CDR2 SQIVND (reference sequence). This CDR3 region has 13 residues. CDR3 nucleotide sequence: TGTGCCAGTAGCAGCCGACACCCTCAGCCCCAGCATTTT. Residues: CASSSRHPQPQHF.

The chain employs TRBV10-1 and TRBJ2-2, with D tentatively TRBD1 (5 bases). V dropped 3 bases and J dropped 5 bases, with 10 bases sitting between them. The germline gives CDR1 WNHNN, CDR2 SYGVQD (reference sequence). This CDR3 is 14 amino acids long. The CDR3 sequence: CASSEGARTGELFF. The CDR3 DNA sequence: TGCGCCAGCAGTGAAGGGGCCCGGACCGGGGAGCTGTTTTTT.

CDR3 amino acids: CASRTTVAGETQYF. CDR3 in DNA: TGTGCCAGCCGAACTACCGTAGCGGGGGAGACCCAGTACTTC. The rearrangement joins TRBV6-5 to TRBJ2-5, with 8 positions matching TRBD2. V dropped 8 bases and J dropped 5; count of bases not matched to a gene: 10. This CDR3 comprises 14 residues. Germline V gene lookup returns CDR1 MNHEY and CDR2 SVGAGI.

CDR3 nucleotide sequence: TGTGCCAGCAGCCAAGTTGGGCAAACCGCTGGAAACACCATATATTTT. This sequence encodes CASSQVGQTAGNTIYF. The chain employs TRBV3-1 (or the pseudogene TRBV3-2) and TRBJ1-3; D gene unclear. Trimming left V 1 base short and J 2 bases short, with 12 bases between. The CDR3 length is 16 residues. The V gene's germline CDR1 is LGHDT and CDR2 YNNKEL (reference sequence).

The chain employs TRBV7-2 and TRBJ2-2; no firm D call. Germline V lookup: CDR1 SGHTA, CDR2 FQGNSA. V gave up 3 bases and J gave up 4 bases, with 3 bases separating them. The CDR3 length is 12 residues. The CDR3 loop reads CASSLSTGELFF. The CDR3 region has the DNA TGTGCCAGCAGCTTGAGCACCGGGGAGCTGTTTTTT. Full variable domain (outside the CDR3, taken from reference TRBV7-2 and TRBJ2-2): GAGVSQSPSNKVTEKGKDVELRCDPISGHTALYWYRQSLGQGLEFLIYFQGNSAPDKSGLPSDRFSAERTGGSVSTLTIQRTQQEDSAVYLCASSLSTGELFFGEGSRLTVL.

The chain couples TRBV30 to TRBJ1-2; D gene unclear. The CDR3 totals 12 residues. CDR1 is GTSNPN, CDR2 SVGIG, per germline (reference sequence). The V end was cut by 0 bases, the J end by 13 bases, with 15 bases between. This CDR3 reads CAWSVTQSTLTF. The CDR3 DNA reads TGTGCCTGGAGTGTAACGCAGTCCACCCTCACCTTC.

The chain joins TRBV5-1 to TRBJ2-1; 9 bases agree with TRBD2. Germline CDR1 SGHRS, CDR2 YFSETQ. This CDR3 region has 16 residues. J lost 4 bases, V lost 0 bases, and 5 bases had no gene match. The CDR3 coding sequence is TGCGCCAGCAGCTTGGTGTCGACTAGCGGTTACAATGAGCAGTTCTTC. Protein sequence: CASSLVSTSGYNEQFF.

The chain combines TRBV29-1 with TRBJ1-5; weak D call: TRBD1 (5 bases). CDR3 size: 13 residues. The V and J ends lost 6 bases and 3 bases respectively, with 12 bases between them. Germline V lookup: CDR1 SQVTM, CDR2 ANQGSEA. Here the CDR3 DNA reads TGCAGCGTGGGTGCGGGGGTCAATCAGCCCCAGCATTTT. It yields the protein CSVGAGVNQPQHF.

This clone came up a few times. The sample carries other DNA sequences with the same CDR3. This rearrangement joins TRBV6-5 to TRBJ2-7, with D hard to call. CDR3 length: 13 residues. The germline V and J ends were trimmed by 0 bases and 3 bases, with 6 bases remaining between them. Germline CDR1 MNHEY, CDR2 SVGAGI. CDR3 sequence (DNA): TGTGCCAGCAGTTACTCGGGCAGCTACGAGCAGTACTTC. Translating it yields CASSYSGSYEQYF.

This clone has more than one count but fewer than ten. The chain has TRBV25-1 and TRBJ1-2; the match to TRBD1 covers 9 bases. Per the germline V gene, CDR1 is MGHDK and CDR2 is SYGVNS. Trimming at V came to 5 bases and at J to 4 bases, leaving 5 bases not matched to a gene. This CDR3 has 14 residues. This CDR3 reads CASSSLTGGYGYTF. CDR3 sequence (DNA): TGTGCCAGCAGTTCCCTGACAGGGGGCTATGGCTACACCTTC.

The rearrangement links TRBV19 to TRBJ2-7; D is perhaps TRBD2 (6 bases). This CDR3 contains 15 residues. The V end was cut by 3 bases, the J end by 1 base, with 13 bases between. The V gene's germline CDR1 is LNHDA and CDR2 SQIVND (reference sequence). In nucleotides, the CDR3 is TGTGCCAGTAGTATGAGCCTGGGGGGATCCTACGAGCAGTACTTC. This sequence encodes CASSMSLGGSYEQYF.

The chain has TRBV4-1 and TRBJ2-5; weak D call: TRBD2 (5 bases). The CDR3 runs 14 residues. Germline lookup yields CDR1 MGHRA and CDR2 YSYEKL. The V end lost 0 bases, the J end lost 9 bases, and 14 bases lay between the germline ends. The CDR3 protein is CASSQDPGFQAQYF. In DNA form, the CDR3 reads TGCGCCAGCAGCCAAGATCCGGGATTTCAGGCCCAGTACTTC.

The CDR3 loop is CASRARGAETQYF. The CDR3 DNA is TGTGCCAGCAGGGCACGGGGTGCGGAGACCCAGTACTTC. This chain joins TRBV3-1 (or the pseudogene TRBV3-2) and TRBJ2-5; perhaps TRBD2 as D (5 bases). CDR1 is LGHDT and CDR2 is YNNKEL in the germline V gene (reference sequence). Trimming removed 6 bases at V and 5 bases at J, with 13 bases between. The CDR3 totals 13 residues.

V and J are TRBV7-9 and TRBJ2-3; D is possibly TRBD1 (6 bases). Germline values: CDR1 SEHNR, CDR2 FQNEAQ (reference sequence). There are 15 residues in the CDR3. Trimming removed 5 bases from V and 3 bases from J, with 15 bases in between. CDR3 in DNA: TGTGCCAGCAGCCTCCAGACAGGCGGAACAGATACGCAGTATTTT. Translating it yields CASSLQTGGTDTQYF.

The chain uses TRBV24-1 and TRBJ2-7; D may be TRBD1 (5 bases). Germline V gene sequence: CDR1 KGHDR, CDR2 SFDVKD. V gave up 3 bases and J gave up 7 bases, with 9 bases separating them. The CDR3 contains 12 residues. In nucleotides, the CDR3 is TGTGCCACCAGTGATGTAGGGGATGAGCAGTACTTC. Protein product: CATSDVGDEQYF.

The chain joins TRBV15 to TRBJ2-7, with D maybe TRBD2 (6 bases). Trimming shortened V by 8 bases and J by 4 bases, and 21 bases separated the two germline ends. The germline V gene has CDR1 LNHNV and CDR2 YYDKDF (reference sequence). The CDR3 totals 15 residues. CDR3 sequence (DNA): TGTGCCACCTCCCACGTTGCGGGGAGGTGGTACGAGCAGTACTTC. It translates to CATSHVAGRWYEQYF.

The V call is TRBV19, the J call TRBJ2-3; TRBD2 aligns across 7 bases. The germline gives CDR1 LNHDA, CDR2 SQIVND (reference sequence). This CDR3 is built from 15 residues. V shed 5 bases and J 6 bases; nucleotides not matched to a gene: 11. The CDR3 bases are TGTGCCAGTAGTGTCGGACTAGTCAACTTCGATACGCAGTATTTT. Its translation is CASSVGLVNFDTQYF.

CDR3 nucleotide sequence: TGCGCCAGCAGTGTTGGGACAGGGTTCAATGAGCAGTTCTTC. It is translated as CASSVGTGFNEQFF. This chain connects TRBV10-1 to TRBJ2-1; 9 bases agree with TRBD1. The CDR3 contains 14 residues. The V gene end was trimmed by 4 bases and the J gene end by 6 bases; junction bases not matched to a gene: 4. CDR1 is WNHNN and CDR2 is SYGVQD in the germline V gene (reference sequence).

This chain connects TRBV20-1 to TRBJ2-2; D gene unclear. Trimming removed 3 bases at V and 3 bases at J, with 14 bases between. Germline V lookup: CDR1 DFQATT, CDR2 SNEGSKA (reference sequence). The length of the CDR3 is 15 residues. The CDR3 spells CSASLTTSDTGELFF. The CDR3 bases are TGCAGTGCTAGTCTTACTACTTCCGACACCGGGGAGCTGTTTTTT.

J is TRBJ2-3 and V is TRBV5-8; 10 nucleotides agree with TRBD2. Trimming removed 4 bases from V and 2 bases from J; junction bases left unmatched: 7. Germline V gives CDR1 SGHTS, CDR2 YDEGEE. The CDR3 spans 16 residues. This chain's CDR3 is CASSRHSGRYTDTQYF. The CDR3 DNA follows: TGTGCCAGCAGCAGGCATAGCGGGAGGTACACAGATACGCAGTATTTT.

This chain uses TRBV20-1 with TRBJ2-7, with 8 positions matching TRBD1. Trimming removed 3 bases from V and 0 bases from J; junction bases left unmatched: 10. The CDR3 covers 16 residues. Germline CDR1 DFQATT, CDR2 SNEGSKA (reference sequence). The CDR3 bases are TGCAGTGCTAGTCCAGGGGGCCTATCCTCCTCCTACGAGCAGTACTTC. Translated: CSASPGGLSSSYEQYF.

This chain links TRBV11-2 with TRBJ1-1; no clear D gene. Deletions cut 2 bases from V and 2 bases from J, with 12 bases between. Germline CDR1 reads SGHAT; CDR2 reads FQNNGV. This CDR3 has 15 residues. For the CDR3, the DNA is TGTGCCAGCAGCTTAAACACAGCGGTCAACACTGAAGCTTTCTTT. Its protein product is CASSLNTAVNTEAFF. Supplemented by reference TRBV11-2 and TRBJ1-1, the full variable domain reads EAGVAQSPRYKIIEKRQSVAFWCNPISGHATLYWYQQILGQGPKLLIQFQNNGVVDDSQLPKDRFSAERLKGVDSTLKIQPAKLEDSAVYLCASSLNTAVNTEAFFGQGTRLTVV.

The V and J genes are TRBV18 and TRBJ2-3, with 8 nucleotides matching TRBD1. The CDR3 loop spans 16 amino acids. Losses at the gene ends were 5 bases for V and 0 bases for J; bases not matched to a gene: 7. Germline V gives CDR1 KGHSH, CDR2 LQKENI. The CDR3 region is CASSTRTGYSTDTQYF. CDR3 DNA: TGTGCCAGCTCAACACGGACAGGGTATAGCACAGATACGCAGTATTTT. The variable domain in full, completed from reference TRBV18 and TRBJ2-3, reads NAGVMQNPRHLVRRRGQEARLRCSPMKGHSHVYWYRQLPEEGLKFMVYLQKENIIDESGMPKERFSAEFPKEGPSILRIQQVVRGDSAAYFCASSTRTGYSTDTQYFGPGTRLTVL.

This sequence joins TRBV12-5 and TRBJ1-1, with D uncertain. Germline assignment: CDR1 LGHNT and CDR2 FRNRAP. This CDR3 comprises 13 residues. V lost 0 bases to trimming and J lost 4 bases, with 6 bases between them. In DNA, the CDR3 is TGTGCTAGTGGTTTGGTACTTAGCACTGAAGCTTTCTTT. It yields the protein CASGLVLSTEAFF.

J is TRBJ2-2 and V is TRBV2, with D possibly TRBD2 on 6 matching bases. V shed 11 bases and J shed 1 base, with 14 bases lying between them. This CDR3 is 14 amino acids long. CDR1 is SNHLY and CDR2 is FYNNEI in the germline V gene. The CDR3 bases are TGTGCCGGGCGCGGGGCGAGGAACACCGGGGAGCTGTTTTTT. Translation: CAGRGARNTGELFF.

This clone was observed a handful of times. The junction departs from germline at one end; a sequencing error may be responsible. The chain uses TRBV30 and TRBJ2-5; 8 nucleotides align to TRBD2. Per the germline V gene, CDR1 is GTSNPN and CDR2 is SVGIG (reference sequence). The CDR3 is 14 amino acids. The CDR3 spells CAWGVGLAGETQYF. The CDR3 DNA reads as TGTGCCTGGGGTGTCGGGCTAGCGGGAGAGACCCAGTACTTC.

CDR3 in DNA: TGTGCCAGCAGCCCCAAGGCCCCGGTATTCGGGGAAAAACTGTTTTTT. Protein: CASSPKAPVFGEKLFF. The J gene is TRBJ1-4, the V gene TRBV3-1 (or the pseudogene TRBV3-2); D gene unclear. Trimming left V 4 bases short and J 8 bases short, with 20 bases between. Germline V gene sequence: CDR1 LGHDT, CDR2 YNNKEL (reference sequence). CDR3 length: 16 residues.

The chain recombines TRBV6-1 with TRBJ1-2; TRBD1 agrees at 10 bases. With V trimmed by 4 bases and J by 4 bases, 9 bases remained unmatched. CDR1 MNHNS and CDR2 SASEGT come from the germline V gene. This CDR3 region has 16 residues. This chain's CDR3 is CASSGGTGDVGYGYTF. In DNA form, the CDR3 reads TGTGCCAGCAGTGGAGGGACAGGGGATGTCGGCTATGGCTACACCTTC.

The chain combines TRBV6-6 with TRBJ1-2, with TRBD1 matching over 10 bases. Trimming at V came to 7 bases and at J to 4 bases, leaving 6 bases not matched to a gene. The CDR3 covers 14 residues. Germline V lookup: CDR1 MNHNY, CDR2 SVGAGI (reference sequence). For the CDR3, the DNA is TGTGCCAGCAAAGACAGGGGGCAATCCTATGGCTACACCTTC. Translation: CASKDRGQSYGYTF.

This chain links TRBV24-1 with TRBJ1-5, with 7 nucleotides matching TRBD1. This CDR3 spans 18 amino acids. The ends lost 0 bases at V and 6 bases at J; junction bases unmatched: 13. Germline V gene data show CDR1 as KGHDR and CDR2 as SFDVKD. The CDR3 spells CATSDLRSTGVPTQPQHF. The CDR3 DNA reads TGTGCCACCAGTGATTTGCGATCCACAGGGGTTCCTACTCAGCCCCAGCATTTT.

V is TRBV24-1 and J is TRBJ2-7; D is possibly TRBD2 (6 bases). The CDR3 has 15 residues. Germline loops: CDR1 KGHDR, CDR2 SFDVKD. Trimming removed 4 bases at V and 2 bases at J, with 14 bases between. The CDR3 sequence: CATSDRQRAPYEQYF. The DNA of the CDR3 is TGTGCCACCAGTGACCGACAGCGGGCTCCCTACGAGCAGTACTTC.

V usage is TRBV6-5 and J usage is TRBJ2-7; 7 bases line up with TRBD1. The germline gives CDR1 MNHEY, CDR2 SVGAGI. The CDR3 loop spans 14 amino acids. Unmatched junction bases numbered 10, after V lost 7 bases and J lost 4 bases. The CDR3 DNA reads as TGTGCCAGCAATACAGGGGCTCCCCCGTACGAGCAGTACTTC. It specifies CASNTGAPPYEQYF.